This T cell receptor (beta chain) was captured by sequencing in a study of human CD8 memory T cell subsets. It was from duplicate vials of around 140,000 sorted CD8+ T cells per subset that RNA came. Germline V lookup: CDR1 WSHSY, CDR2 SAAADI. CDR3 length equals 14 residues. Making the TCR beta libraries relied on UMI-labeled 5' RACE. Methods used by the authors: Every library of TCR beta sequences contained functional CDR3 beta clonotypes numbering between roughly 3,000 and 20,000. Using the 5' RACE reads, TCRdb records one entry per CDR3 protein without DNA. None of the V and J calls come from the authors' own analysis; TCRdb made them. The listing contains about 17,000 distinct CDR3 sequences.

This rearrangement joins TRBV10-2 to TRBJ2-7; TCRdb calls TRBD1, which cannot be checked without DNA. This sequence originates from a human donor in good health. The sequencing input was CD8+ stem-like memory T cells (TSCM and TCM) sorted from PBMCs. The subset was: stem-like memory CD8 T cells (TSTEM), CCR7+ PD-1- TIGIT-. The CDR3 sequence is CASSVQAARDEQYF.